This passage covers 25 T cell receptor beta chains from one sample sequenced in a study of T cell therapy after organ transplantation. Time point defined: 4-8 weeks after completion of therapy. The antigens for these receptors are not known. Using immunoSEQ multiplex PCR, the repertoire was profiled, and TCRdb retains in-frame clones only, with some absent. The data hold under 5,500 clones, with about two thirds observed a single time. The source material was CD8+ T cells from blood, sampled after autologous CMV-specific T cell therapy. These receptors were collected from a human patient who had received a solid organ transplant and had CMV disease. Some T cells may trace back to the graft donor.

Note on this clone: A far larger clone is a single base away, which makes a read error likely. Other DNA sequences within the sample encode an identical CDR3. This rearrangement joins TRBV4-1 to TRBJ2-2; D gene ambiguous. With 0 bases removed from V and 7 bases from J, the gap between germline ends came to 9 bases. The CDR3 contains 14 residues. Germline loops: CDR1 MGHRA, CDR2 YSYEKL. CDR3 protein: CASSQDTHGGELFF. The CDR3 coding sequence is TGCGCCAGCAGCCAAGATACGCATGGCGGGGAGCTGTTTTTT.

The J gene is TRBJ2-1, the V gene TRBV2; 8 bases fit TRBD2. CDR3 size: 17 residues. Germline CDR1 and CDR2: SNHLY and FYNNEI. After removal of 0 bases from V and 2 bases from J, the junction contained 6 bases not matched to a gene. The CDR3 loop reads CASSEASSGGPYNEQFF. The CDR3 bases are TGTGCCAGCAGTGAAGCGAGCAGCGGGGGCCCCTACAATGAGCAGTTCTTC.

The chain employs TRBV10-3 and TRBJ2-1, with 11 bases identical to TRBD1. Germline V gene data show CDR1 as ENHRY and CDR2 as SYGVKD. The CDR3 has 16 amino acids. Germline trimming cut 6 bases from V and 3 bases from J; bases unmatched to any gene: 7. CDR3 coding DNA: TGTGCCATCAGGGGAACCGGGACAGGGGGCTACAATGAGCAGTTCTTC. As protein: CAIRGTGTGGYNEQFF.

The CDR3 DNA reads TGTGCCAGCAGTTCCAGGGGGTCCTTCTATGGCTACACCTTC. It translates to CASSSRGSFYGYTF. This sequence joins TRBV27 and TRBJ1-2; TRBD1 aligns across 7 bases. With V trimmed by 4 bases and J by 4 bases, 6 bases remained unmatched. The CDR3 loop spans 14 amino acids. The germline V gene encodes CDR1 MNHEY and CDR2 SMNVEV (reference sequence).

J is TRBJ1-6 and V is TRBV28; no clear D gene. This CDR3 has 14 amino acids. Trimming left V 1 base short and J 7 bases short, with 8 bases between. The germline gives CDR1 MDHEN, CDR2 SYDVKM. The CDR3 reads CASSLYFGNSPLHF. In DNA form, the CDR3 reads TGTGCCAGCAGTTTATACTTTGGCAATTCACCCCTCCACTTT. The full variable domain, with the rest looked up from reference TRBV28 and TRBJ1-6, is DVKVTQSSRYLVKRTGEKVFLECVQDMDHENMFWYRQDPGLGLRLIYFSYDVKMKEKGDIPEGYSVSREKKERFSLILESASTNQTSMYLCASSLYFGNSPLHFGNGTRLTVT.

This clone counts as medium-sized. One junction end does not reproduce the germline sequence, and a read error may be involved. The chain is built from TRBV6-1 and TRBJ2-4, with D perhaps matching TRBD1 or TRBD2 (6 bases each). The CDR3 has 14 residues. Germline V gives CDR1 MNHNS, CDR2 SASEGT. The CDR3 DNA reads as TGTGCCAGCAGTGAAGCGTGGGGGGCGGCGAGTTCTGACTTC. Translation: CASSEAWGAASSDF.

In regard to this clone: This could be a read error, since a much larger clone is one nucleotide away. Other nucleotide sequences from this sample produce the same CDR3. The chain uses TRBV6-5 and TRBJ2-5; D is uncertain. There are 13 residues in the CDR3. The V and J ends lost 0 bases and 6 bases respectively, with 8 bases between them. The germline gives CDR1 MNHEY, CDR2 SVGAGI. The chain's CDR3 is CASSYSNVQTQYF. The CDR3 nucleotides read TGTGCCAGCAGTTACTCGAACGTCCAGACCCAGTACTTC.

The chain carries TRBV10-3 and TRBJ2-7; 11 nucleotides match TRBD1. The CDR3 loop spans 14 amino acids. Trimming took 10 bases from V and 4 from J; bases not matched to a gene: 9. Germline V gives CDR1 ENHRY, CDR2 SYGVKD. The CDR3 reads CASTTGTGGYEQYF. The CDR3 DNA reads TGTGCCAGCACCACGGGGACAGGGGGATACGAGCAGTACTTC.

This clone was picked up a small number of times. J is TRBJ2-3 and V is TRBV11-1; D ambiguous. The V end lost 4 bases, the J end lost 1 base, and 3 bases lay between the germline ends. CDR1 SGHAT and CDR2 FQDESV come from the germline V gene (reference sequence). CDR3 length equals 12 residues. The CDR3: CASSSRTDTQYF. CDR3 nucleotide sequence: TGTGCCAGCAGCTCTCGCACAGATACGCAGTATTTT.

CDR3 protein: CASSPGGGYEQYF. CDR3 coding DNA: TGTGCCAGCTCCCCAGGGGGAGGCTACGAGCAGTACTTC. The V and J genes are TRBV27 and TRBJ2-7, with a possible D match to TRBD1 (7 bases). The CDR3 totals 13 residues. V lost 8 bases to trimming and J lost 3 bases, with 14 bases between them. Germline V gives CDR1 MNHEY, CDR2 SMNVEV (reference sequence).

As to this clone: The same CDR3 can be traced to other DNA sequences in this sample. The rearrangement joins TRBV29-1 to TRBJ2-1; the match to TRBD2 covers 7 bases. This CDR3 has 15 residues. The trim removed 0 bases at V and 8 bases at J, leaving 10 bases unmatched. From germline, CDR1 is SQVTM and CDR2 ANQGSEA. The CDR3 reads CSVEDYGEGNDEQFF. CDR3 sequence (DNA): TGCAGCGTTGAAGATTACGGGGAGGGAAACGATGAGCAGTTCTTC.

This chain joins TRBV28 and TRBJ2-7; a weak D match, TRBD1 (6 bases). Germline CDR1 is MDHEN and CDR2 is SYDVKM. Trimming took off 2 bases at V and 4 bases at J, with 12 bases between the two ends. The CDR3 totals 14 residues. CDR3 loop: CASSLRQVAYEQYF. Here the CDR3 DNA reads TGTGCCAGCAGTTTACGACAGGTGGCTTACGAGCAGTACTTC. Drawing the rest from reference TRBV28 and TRBJ2-7, the complete variable domain is DVKVTQSSRYLVKRTGEKVFLECVQDMDHENMFWYRQDPGLGLRLIYFSYDVKMKEKGDIPEGYSVSREKKERFSLILESASTNQTSMYLCASSLRQVAYEQYFGPGTRLTVT.

By share of the sample, this clone is large. This chain links TRBV7-9 with TRBJ1-5; 8 nucleotides match TRBD1. This CDR3 is built from 15 residues. The V gene end was trimmed by 5 bases and the J gene end by 5 bases; junction bases not matched to a gene: 8. In germline, CDR1 is SEHNR, CDR2 FQNEAQ (reference sequence). The CDR3 coding sequence is TGTGCCAGCAGCCCGCCGGACAGGGAGGATCAGCCCCAGCATTTT. This translates into CASSPPDREDQPQHF.

The chain recombines TRBV14 with TRBJ2-3; 7 nucleotides agree with TRBD2. The CDR3 loop spans 17 amino acids. V trimming: 0 bases; J trimming: 0 bases; junction bases outside the gene matches: 6. Germline V lookup: CDR1 SGHDN, CDR2 FVKESK. CDR3 DNA sequence: TGTGCCAGCAGCCAAGATCCGGGGGGTACTAGCACAGATACGCAGTATTTT. It codes for CASSQDPGGTSTDTQYF.

The chain is built from TRBV6-6 and TRBJ2-2; D not certain. This CDR3 spans 13 amino acids. Germline V CDR1 and CDR2: MNHNY, SVGAGI (reference sequence). The V end was cut by 5 bases, the J end by 5 bases, with 9 bases between. DNA for the CDR3: TGTGCCAGCAGTCCATTAGGTACCGGGGAGCTGTTTTTT. Translating gives CASSPLGTGELFF.

This chain connects TRBV7-9 to TRBJ1-1, with 7 bases aligning to TRBD1. The V segment lost 6 bases and the J segment 1 base; nucleotides outside the gene matches: 8. The CDR3 loop spans 15 amino acids. CDR1 SEHNR and CDR2 FQNEAQ come from the germline V gene (reference sequence). The CDR3 nucleotides are TGTGCCAGCAGGCTAGGGGGCGCGGCGAACACTGAAGCTTTCTTT. Its protein product is CASRLGGAANTEAFF.

The chain uses TRBV6-1 and TRBJ2-3; 10 nucleotides line up with TRBD2. V dropped 2 bases and J dropped 1; count of bases not matched to a gene: 0. CDR1 MNHNS and CDR2 SASEGT come from the germline V gene. This CDR3 is 15 amino acids long. Here the CDR3 DNA reads TGTGCCAGCAGTGAAACTAGCGGGGGCACAGATACGCAGTATTTT. This codes for CASSETSGGTDTQYF.

This clone appeared a single time. The rearrangement links TRBV9 to TRBJ2-1; D remains unclear. CDR1 is SGDLS, CDR2 YYNGEE, per germline. Trimming pared 4 bases from V and 6 bases from J, leaving 11 bases between. CDR3 size: 13 residues. This CDR3 reads CASSQGGSNEQFF. The CDR3 nucleotides read TGTGCCAGCAGCCAAGGTGGCAGCAATGAGCAGTTCTTC. The entire variable domain, with the rest obtained from reference TRBV9 and TRBJ2-1, is as follows: DSGVTQTPKHLITATGQRVTLRCSPRSGDLSVYWYQQSLDQGLQFLIQYYNGEERAKGNILERFSAQQFPDLHSELNLSSLELGDSALYFCASSQGGSNEQFFGPGTRLTVL.

The chain joins TRBV19 to TRBJ2-3; 9 nucleotides agree with TRBD2. In germline, CDR1 is LNHDA, CDR2 SQIVND (reference sequence). CDR3 length: 15 residues. V dropped 5 bases and J dropped 1; count of bases not matched to a gene: 4. The CDR3 here is CASSGAGGRTDTQYF. CDR3 DNA: TGTGCCAGTAGTGGAGCGGGGGGACGCACAGATACGCAGTATTTT.

The count of this clone is one. V gene TRBV28 combines with J gene TRBJ1-2, with D possibly TRBD1 on 6 matching bases. The ends were cut back, 5 bases at V and 3 bases at J, with 16 bases in the middle. The germline gives CDR1 MDHEN, CDR2 SYDVKM. The CDR3 consists of 15 residues. Here the CDR3 reads CASSLRTEKDYGYTF. The CDR3 DNA follows: TGTGCCAGCAGTCTCCGGACAGAGAAGGACTATGGCTACACCTTC.

This chain links TRBV28 with TRBJ1-5; D call uncertain. The CDR3 loop spans 14 amino acids. CDR1 is MDHEN, CDR2 SYDVKM, per germline. V lost 8 bases and J lost 4, with 15 bases in between. The CDR3 sequence: CASENGVRNQPQHF. DNA of the CDR3: TGTGCCAGCGAGAACGGAGTAAGAAATCAGCCCCAGCATTTT.

The chain combines TRBV27 with TRBJ2-1; 9 nucleotides match TRBD2. Unmatched junction bases numbered 11, after V lost 4 bases and J lost 10 bases. Looked up from germline, CDR1 is MNHEY and CDR2 is SMNVEV (reference sequence). This CDR3 has 15 residues. CDR3: CASSSLEREVFEQFF. Written as DNA, the CDR3 is TGTGCCAGCAGTTCCCTAGAGCGGGAGGTATTCGAGCAGTTCTTC.

In this sample, this clone turned up once. The J gene is TRBJ1-2, the V gene TRBV6-5; D perhaps matches TRBD1 (5 bases). Germline V gene lookup returns CDR1 MNHEY and CDR2 SVGAGI. The CDR3 contains 14 residues. V was cut by 6 bases and J by 2 bases, with 13 bases left in between. The CDR3 is CASSTGARNYGYTF. CDR3 coding DNA: TGTGCCAGCAGCACTGGGGCCCGAAACTATGGCTACACCTTC.

Relative to its sample, this clone is hyperexpanded. The V call is TRBV27, the J call TRBJ1-4, with D maybe TRBD1 (5 bases). The CDR3 contains 15 residues. CDR1 is MNHEY and CDR2 is SMNVEV in the germline V gene (reference sequence). Trimming took 3 bases from V and 7 from J, leaving 15 bases between them. CDR3 coding DNA: TGTGCCAGCAGTTTTCGAAAGGACGGGGGTGAAAAACTGTTTTTT. It translates to CASSFRKDGGEKLFF. Filled out from reference TRBV27 and TRBJ1-4, the complete variable domain reads EAQVTQNPRYLITVTGKKLTVTCSQNMNHEYMSWYRQDPGLGLRQIYYSMNVEVTDKGDVPEGYKVSRKEKRNFPLILESPSPNQTSLYFCASSFRKDGGEKLFFGSGTQLSVL.

This clone turned up a few times. The V and J genes are TRBV5-1 and TRBJ1-1; 7 nucleotides line up with TRBD1. This CDR3 contains 14 residues. V lost 2 bases, J lost 1 base, and 2 bases stayed unmatched. CDR1 SGHRS and CDR2 YFSETQ come from the germline V gene. CDR3 nucleotides: TGCGCCAGCAGCTTCAACAGGGGGAACACTGAAGCTTTCTTT. Protein: CASSFNRGNTEAFF.